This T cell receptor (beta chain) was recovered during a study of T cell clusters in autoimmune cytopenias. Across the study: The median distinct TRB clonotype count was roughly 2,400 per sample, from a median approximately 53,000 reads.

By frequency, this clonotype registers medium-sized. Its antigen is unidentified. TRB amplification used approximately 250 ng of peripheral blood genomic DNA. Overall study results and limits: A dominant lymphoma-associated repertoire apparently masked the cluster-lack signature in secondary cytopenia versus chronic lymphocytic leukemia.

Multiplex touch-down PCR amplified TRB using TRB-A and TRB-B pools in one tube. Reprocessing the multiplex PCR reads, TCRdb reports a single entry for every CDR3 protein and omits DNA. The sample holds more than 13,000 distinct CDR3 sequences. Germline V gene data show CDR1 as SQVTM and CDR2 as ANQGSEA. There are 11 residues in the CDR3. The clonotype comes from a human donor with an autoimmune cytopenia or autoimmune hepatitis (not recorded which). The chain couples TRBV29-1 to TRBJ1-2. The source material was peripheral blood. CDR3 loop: CSVGTNYGYTF.